This passage covers 30 T cell receptor beta chains from one sample sequenced in a study of blood T cell repertoires in COVID-19 (dated by TCRdb to 2018 to 2020). Library construction relied on the immunoSEQ multiplex PCR assay. The table was pulled from immuneACCESS by TCRdb, which kept in-frame rearrangements only. Such tables lose some clones; where checked, under half of the loss comes from unresolved V genes, and the rest has no known cause. This sample has about 74,000 clones in its table, and about 83% of those were observed once. The top ten constitute approximately 40% of the sample. Sequenced: peripheral blood. The receptors originated from an elderly man with acute or convalescent COVID-19.

A single count supports this clone. The genes are TRBV19 and TRBJ1-2, with D perhaps matching TRBD1 (5 bases). V was trimmed by 7 bases and J by 8 bases, leaving 14 bases between them. Germline CDR1 LNHDA, CDR2 SQIVND (reference sequence). The CDR3 is made up of 12 amino acids. CDR3 nucleotide sequence: TGTGCCAGTACCCCGGGCAGGACAGGCTACACCTTC. Its protein is CASTPGRTGYTF.

This rearrangement joins TRBV6-5 to TRBJ1-2; 8 nucleotides match TRBD1. This CDR3 region has 14 residues. Germline CDR1 is MNHEY and CDR2 is SVGAGI. Trimming removed 4 bases from V and 1 base from J; junction bases left unmatched: 2. The CDR3 loop reads CASSLDRDNYGYTF. The CDR3 nucleotides read TGTGCCAGCAGTTTGGACAGGGATAACTATGGCTACACCTTC.

This chain connects TRBV18 to TRBJ1-5; D unclear. V was cut by 1 base and J by 3 bases, with 10 bases left in between. This CDR3 has 15 residues. CDR1 KGHSH and CDR2 LQKENI come from the germline V gene. CDR3 loop: CASSPLHDSNQPQHF. CDR3 coding DNA: TGTGCCAGCTCACCACTACACGATTCCAATCAGCCCCAGCATTTT.

The rearrangement uses TRBV2 and TRBJ2-1; D is uncertain. Deletions cut 6 bases from V and 2 bases from J, with 17 bases between. The CDR3 loop spans 16 amino acids. The germline V gene encodes CDR1 SNHLY and CDR2 FYNNEI. The DNA for the CDR3 is TGTGCCAGCAGCTTCCAAAGCGCGCACCCCTACAATGAGCAGTTCTTC. Its protein is CASSFQSAHPYNEQFF.

As regards this clone: At the DNA level, this CDR3 is encoded by other sequences in the same sample as well. CDR3 protein: CASSQGQGNEKLFF. CDR3 bases: TGTGCCAGCAGCCAAGGGCAGGGGAACGAAAAACTGTTTTTT. The chain couples TRBV4-2 to TRBJ1-4, with D maybe TRBD1 (6 bases). V lost 1 base, J lost 8 bases, and 11 bases lay in between. The CDR3 spans 14 residues. Germline loops: CDR1 LGHNA, CDR2 YNFKEQ.

The V call is TRBV28, the J call TRBJ1-1; no firm D call. With 2 bases removed from V and 2 bases from J, the gap between germline ends came to 6 bases. The CDR3 loop spans 13 amino acids. The germline CDR1 and CDR2 sequences are MDHEN and SYDVKM. CDR3 in DNA: TGTGCCAGCAGTTTACGAGTCAACACTGAAGCTTTCTTT. This sequence encodes CASSLRVNTEAFF.

Written as DNA, the CDR3 is TGCGCCAGCAGCCAAGACCTCTTTGGGCTAGCGAGAGGAGTAGCCGAGCAGTACTTC. This gives the protein CASSQDLFGLARGVAEQYF. The chain links TRBV4-1 to TRBJ2-7, with D perhaps matching TRBD2 (6 bases). The CDR3 loop spans 19 amino acids. V lost 0 bases, J lost 6 bases, and 27 bases lay in between. Germline lookup yields CDR1 MGHRA and CDR2 YSYEKL.

V gene TRBV28 combines with J gene TRBJ2-1; D may be TRBD2 (7 bases). The CDR3 length is 18 residues. Deletions cut 3 bases from V and 5 bases from J, with 23 bases between. Germline CDR1 and CDR2: MDHEN and SYDVKM. CDR3 amino acids: CASSFGGAYKSGDNEQFF. CDR3 coding DNA: TGTGCCAGCAGTTTTGGGGGGGCGTACAAGTCCGGGGACAATGAGCAGTTCTTC.

The chain combines TRBV6-5 with TRBJ1-5; 7 bases map to TRBD1. This CDR3 spans 15 amino acids. Germline assignment: CDR1 MNHEY and CDR2 SVGAGI. With 7 bases clipped from V and 4 bases from J, the junction kept 10 bases outside the gene matches. CDR3 loop: CASITGVLANQPQHF. CDR3 bases: TGTGCCAGCATTACAGGGGTTCTAGCAAATCAGCCCCAGCATTTT.

The chain employs TRBV4-1 and TRBJ1-1; 12 nucleotides align to TRBD1. The CDR3 spans 15 residues. V was pared by 3 bases and J by 5 bases, with 4 bases of the junction left unmatched. CDR1 and CDR2 from the germline V gene are MGHRA and YSYEKL. The CDR3 region is CASSHGTGGATEAFF. The CDR3 DNA reads TGCGCCAGCAGCCATGGGACAGGGGGCGCGACTGAAGCTTTCTTT.

The sample holds one count of this clone. The chain links TRBV18 to TRBJ1-3, with 7 bases matching TRBD1. Trimming cost V 0 bases and J 5 bases; bases outside gene matches: 4. The CDR3 consists of 15 residues. CDR1 and CDR2 (germline): KGHSH, LQKENI. CDR3: CASSPPVQGRNTIYF. The DNA for the CDR3 is TGTGCCAGCTCACCACCTGTACAGGGGAGAAACACCATATATTTT.

The rearrangement joins TRBV5-1 to TRBJ2-3; 13 nucleotides line up with TRBD2. Per the germline V gene, CDR1 is SGHRS and CDR2 is YFSETQ. The CDR3 totals 16 residues. V lost 4 bases, J lost 6 bases, and 8 bases stayed unmatched. This chain's CDR3 is CASSMTSGGLKDTQYF. DNA of the CDR3: TGCGCCAGCAGCATGACTAGCGGGGGGCTCAAGGATACGCAGTATTTT. Full variable domain (outside the CDR3, taken from reference TRBV5-1 and TRBJ2-3): KAGVTQTPRYLIKTRGQQVTLSCSPISGHRSVSWYQQTPGQGLQFLFEYFSETQRNKGNFPGRFSGRQFSNSRSEMNVSTLELGDSALYLCASSMTSGGLKDTQYFGPGTRLTVL.

The V call is TRBV7-2, the J call TRBJ1-6; TRBD1 agrees at 9 bases. The trim removed 1 base at V and 7 bases at J, leaving 2 bases unmatched. Germline lookup yields CDR1 SGHTA and CDR2 FQGNSA. The CDR3 runs to 15 residues. The DNA for the CDR3 is TGTGCCAGCAGCTTAGGTGGGACAGGGAATTCACCCCTCCACTTT. It yields the protein CASSLGGTGNSPLHF. The variable domain in full, with the rest retrieved from reference TRBV7-2 and TRBJ1-6, is GAGVSQSPSNKVTEKGKDVELRCDPISGHTALYWYRQSLGQGLEFLIYFQGNSAPDKSGLPSDRFSAERTGGSVSTLTIQRTQQEDSAVYLCASSLGGTGNSPLHFGNGTRLTVT.

This chain joins TRBV7-2 and TRBJ1-1; tentative D call: TRBD1 (6 bases). The V gene's germline CDR1 is SGHTA and CDR2 FQGNSA. With 11 bases removed from V and 2 bases from J, the gap between germline ends came to 15 bases. The CDR3 loop spans 13 amino acids. This CDR3 is CACKTGPNTEAFF. CDR3 nucleotides: TGTGCCTGCAAGACAGGCCCTAACACTGAAGCTTTCTTT. The variable domain in full, with the rest retrieved from reference TRBV7-2 and TRBJ1-1, is GAGVSQSPSNKVTEKGKDVELRCDPISGHTALYWYRQSLGQGLEFLIYFQGNSAPDKSGLPSDRFSAERTGGSVSTLTIQRTQQEDSAVYLCACKTGPNTEAFFGQGTRLTVV.

The J gene is TRBJ2-3, the V gene TRBV7-2; 10 bases fit TRBD2. This CDR3 has 16 amino acids. The germline CDR1 and CDR2 sequences are SGHTA and FQGNSA. The junction had 2 bases not matched to a gene; V was cut back by 2 bases and J by 0 bases. In DNA, the CDR3 is TGTGCCAGCAGCTTACGGACTAGCGGAAGCACAGATACGCAGTATTTT. It encodes CASSLRTSGSTDTQYF.

The V call is TRBV27, the J call TRBJ2-1; 8 bases fit TRBD1. Looked up from germline, CDR1 is MNHEY and CDR2 is SMNVEV (reference sequence). Trimming cost V 3 bases and J 0 bases; bases outside gene matches: 1. The CDR3 extends over 15 amino acids. As DNA, the CDR3 is TGTGCCAGCAGTTTCACAGGGGGCTCCTACAATGAGCAGTTCTTC. It yields the protein CASSFTGGSYNEQFF.

The chain carries TRBV5-1 and TRBJ2-2; D possibly corresponds to TRBD2 (6 bases). The V end lost 7 bases, the J end lost 7 bases, and 20 bases lay between the germline ends. This CDR3 is 15 amino acids long. Germline V CDR1 and CDR2: SGHRS, YFSETQ. The CDR3 DNA is TGCGCCAGCTCCTTGGGGAGGACCCCGAGCGGGGAGCTGTTTTTT. The encoded protein is CASSLGRTPSGELFF.

V is TRBV28 and J is TRBJ2-1; TRBD1 agrees at 8 bases. The trim removed 6 bases at V and 5 bases at J, leaving 9 bases unmatched. This CDR3 has 15 residues. Germline V gene sequence: CDR1 MDHEN, CDR2 SYDVKM. The CDR3 nucleotides are TGTGCCAGCAGCCCGTTGACAGGGGCCCACAATGAGCAGTTCTTC. This encodes CASSPLTGAHNEQFF.

A few counts support this clone. This chain uses TRBV28 with TRBJ1-4, with 7 positions matching TRBD1. Germline CDR1 MDHEN, CDR2 SYDVKM. This CDR3 is 14 amino acids long. After removal of 6 bases from V and 8 bases from J, the junction contained 9 bases not matched to a gene. CDR3: CASSPQGLKEKLFF. The CDR3, as DNA: TGTGCCAGCAGCCCACAGGGGTTAAAGGAAAAACTGTTTTTT.

The DNA of the CDR3 is TGTGCCACCAGTGATATGGCGGGGGTGACAGATACGCAGTATTTT. This sequence encodes CATSDMAGVTDTQYF. The genes are TRBV24-1 and TRBJ2-3; the match to TRBD2 covers 7 bases. J lost 3 bases, V lost 3 bases, and 5 bases had no gene match. CDR1 and CDR2 (germline): KGHDR, SFDVKD. CDR3 length equals 15 residues.

The genes are TRBV7-2 and TRBJ2-1; a weak D match, TRBD2 (5 bases). The CDR3 consists of 15 residues. Trimming left V 2 bases short and J 4 bases short, with 12 bases between. The V gene's germline CDR1 is SGHTA and CDR2 FQGNSA. In DNA form, the CDR3 reads TGTGCCAGCAGCTTACTCGAGGGCATTTACAATGAGCAGTTCTTC. It is translated as CASSLLEGIYNEQFF.

The V and J genes are TRBV4-3 and TRBJ1-2, with TRBD1 identical over 9 bases. The CDR3 runs 15 residues. The V gene end was trimmed by 3 bases and the J gene end by 4 bases; junction bases not matched to a gene: 6. Germline loops: CDR1 LGHNA, CDR2 YSLEER. The CDR3 protein is CASSQNRGLIYGYTF. Written as DNA, the CDR3 is TGCGCCAGCAGCCAGAACAGGGGGCTCATCTATGGCTACACCTTC.

Only a few counts were recorded for this clone. The chain couples TRBV27 to TRBJ2-1; 12 bases align to TRBD2. Germline V CDR1 and CDR2: MNHEY, SMNVEV (reference sequence). V lost 3 bases and J lost 1; bases outside the gene matches: 7. This CDR3 is 18 amino acids long. CDR3 nucleotides: TGTGCCAGCAGTTTGAGGACTAGCGGGATACAATCCTACAATGAGCAGTTCTTC. Its translation is CASSLRTSGIQSYNEQFF.

The chain joins TRBV6-6 to TRBJ1-1; possibly TRBD1 for D (5 bases). The CDR3 runs 15 residues. CDR1 MNHNY and CDR2 SVGAGI come from the germline V gene (reference sequence). V was clipped by 2 bases and J by 2 bases, with 12 bases between them. The chain's CDR3 is CASSYSGTLNTEAFF. The DNA for the CDR3 is TGTGCCAGCAGTTACAGCGGGACGCTAAACACTGAAGCTTTCTTT.

The rearrangement joins TRBV28 to TRBJ1-2; TRBD1 matches at 8 bases. The CDR3 has 14 amino acids. The germline V gene has CDR1 MDHEN and CDR2 SYDVKM. V was clipped by 5 bases and J by 2 bases; unmatched bases: 4. CDR3 bases: TGTGCCAGCAGTCCAGGGGGCAACAACTATGGCTACACCTTC. This codes for CASSPGGNNYGYTF.

This sequence joins TRBV5-1 and TRBJ2-5, with 11 positions matching TRBD2. CDR3 length equals 17 residues. V was pared by 0 bases and J by 0 bases, with 4 bases of the junction left unmatched. Germline V gene data show CDR1 as SGHRS and CDR2 as YFSETQ. The CDR3 sequence: CASSLATSGGYQETQYF. As DNA, the CDR3 is TGCGCCAGCAGCTTGGCCACTAGCGGGGGTTACCAAGAGACCCAGTACTTC.

The chain is built from TRBV5-4 and TRBJ2-1, with D possibly TRBD1 on 6 matching bases. This CDR3 has 16 amino acids. Germline CDR1 is SGHNT and CDR2 is YYREEE (reference sequence). The V and J ends lost 5 bases and 2 bases respectively, with 17 bases between them. CDR3 bases: TGTGCCAGCAGACGAGGTGGACAGACTACCTACAATGAGCAGTTCTTC. This gives the protein CASRRGGQTTYNEQFF.

In DNA form, the CDR3 reads TGCGCCAGCAGCCAAGAGACAGGGTCCTCATACAATGAGCAGTTCTTC. It codes for CASSQETGSSYNEQFF. V and J are TRBV4-3 and TRBJ2-1; 7 bases are a match to TRBD1. The J segment lost 4 bases and the V segment lost 0 bases, leaving 6 bases of the junction unmatched. The CDR3 is made up of 16 amino acids. Per germline, CDR1 LGHNA and CDR2 YSLEER.

The genes are TRBV11-3 and TRBJ2-1; D may be TRBD2 (6 bases). The germline V gene has CDR1 SGHNT and CDR2 YENEEA. Trimming cost V 0 bases and J 2 bases, with 14 bases left between them. This CDR3 comprises 17 residues. For the CDR3, the DNA is TGTGCCAGCAGCTTAGATCACGGACTACCCGCCTACAATGAGCAGTTCTTC. Translating it yields CASSLDHGLPAYNEQFF.

V gene TRBV5-1 combines with J gene TRBJ1-1; 8 nucleotides align to TRBD1. The V and J ends lost 0 bases and 5 bases, in that order; junction bases with no gene match: 6. There are 15 residues in the CDR3. The germline CDR1 and CDR2 sequences are SGHRS and YFSETQ. CDR3 in DNA: TGCGCCAGCAGCTTGGGGGACAGGCTCCGGACTGAAGCTTTCTTT. This gives the protein CASSLGDRLRTEAFF.